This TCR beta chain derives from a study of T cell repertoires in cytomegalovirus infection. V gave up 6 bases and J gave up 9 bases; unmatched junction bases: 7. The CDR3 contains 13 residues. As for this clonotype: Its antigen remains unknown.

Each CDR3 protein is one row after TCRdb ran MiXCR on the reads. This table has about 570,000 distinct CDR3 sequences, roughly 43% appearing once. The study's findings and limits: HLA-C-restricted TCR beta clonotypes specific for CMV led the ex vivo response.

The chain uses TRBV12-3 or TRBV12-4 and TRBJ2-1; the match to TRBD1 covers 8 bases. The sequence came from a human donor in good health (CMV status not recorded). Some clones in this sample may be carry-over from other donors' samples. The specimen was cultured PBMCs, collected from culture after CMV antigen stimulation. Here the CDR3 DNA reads TGTGCCAGCAGGGGGACAGGCCCCAGTGAGCAGTTCTTC. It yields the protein CASRGTGPSEQFF.